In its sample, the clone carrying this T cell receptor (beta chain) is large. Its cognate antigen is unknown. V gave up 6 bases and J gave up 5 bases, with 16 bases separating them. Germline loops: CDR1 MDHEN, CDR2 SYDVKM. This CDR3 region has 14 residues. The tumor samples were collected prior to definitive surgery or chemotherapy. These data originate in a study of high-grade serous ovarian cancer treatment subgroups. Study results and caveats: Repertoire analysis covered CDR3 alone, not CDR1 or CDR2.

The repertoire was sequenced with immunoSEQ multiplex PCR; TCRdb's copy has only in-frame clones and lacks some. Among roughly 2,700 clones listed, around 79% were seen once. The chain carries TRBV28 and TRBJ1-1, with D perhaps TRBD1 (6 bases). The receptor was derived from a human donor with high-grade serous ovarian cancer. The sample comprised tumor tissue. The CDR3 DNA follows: TGTGCCAGCAGGTTCCACCTCGGACAGACTGAAGCTTTCTTT. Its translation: CASRFHLGQTEAFF.